The table lists the clone carrying this T cell receptor (beta chain) with a few counts. Antigen unknown. Isolated per sample were at least 7 million PBMCs. This specimen comes from a study of blood T cells in healthy people across ages. Study-wide findings and caveats: Per million T cells, TCR beta diversity dropped about linearly as age rose.

Alongside a J-beta primer mix, a sample-barcoded 5' primer served in a second PCR lasting about 6 to 11 cycles. Each of the cDNA molecules was tagged by a template-switch adaptor with 12 random nucleotides. TCRdb itself ran the 5' RACE reads through MiXCR, one entry per CDR3 protein. The sample has about 1 million distinct CDR3 sequences; under 45% are singletons. The sequenced material came from blood. The TCR sequence derives from a woman aged 55-70 years in good health.

In DNA, the CDR3 is TGCAGTGTGGGTAGCGGGAGTCTCCAAGAGACCCAGTACTTC. It encodes CSVGSGSLQETQYF. The V call is TRBV20-1, the J call TRBJ2-5; TRBD2 aligns across 9 bases. Germline values: CDR1 DFQATT, CDR2 SNEGSKA (reference sequence). With V trimmed by 7 bases and J by 1 base, 7 bases remained unmatched. This CDR3 is built from 14 residues.